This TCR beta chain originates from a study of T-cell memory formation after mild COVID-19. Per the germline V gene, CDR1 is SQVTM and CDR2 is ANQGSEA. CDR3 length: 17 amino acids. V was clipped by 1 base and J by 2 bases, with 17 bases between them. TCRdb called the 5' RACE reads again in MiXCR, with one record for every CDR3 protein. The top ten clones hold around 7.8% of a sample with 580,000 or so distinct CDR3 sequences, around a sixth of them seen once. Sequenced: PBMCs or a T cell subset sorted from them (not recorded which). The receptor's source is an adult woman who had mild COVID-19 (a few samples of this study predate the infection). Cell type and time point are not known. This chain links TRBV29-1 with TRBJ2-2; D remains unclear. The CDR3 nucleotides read TGCAGCGTTGAAGCTACCGACGAAAACCTCAACACCGGGGAGCTGTTTTTT. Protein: CSVEATDENLNTGELFF.